This T cell receptor (beta chain) is drawn from a study of blood T cell repertoires in COVID-19. This clone was recorded once. Germline V CDR1 and CDR2: SQVTM, ANQGSEA. This CDR3 is 14 amino acids long. Trimming cost V 8 bases and J 1 base, with 15 bases left between them. The method was immunoSEQ multiplex PCR; TCRdb's version includes in-frame clones alone and lacks a portion of them. The sample records around 330,000 clones, approximately 87% being singletons. The gene calls are TRBV29-1 and TRBJ2-1; D remains ambiguous. Sequencing was carried out using peripheral blood. The sequence came from a woman aged 50 to 60 with active or convalescent COVID-19. CDR3 in amino acids: CSSIREYSYNEQFF. The CDR3 bases are TGCAGCTCTATACGAGAGTATTCCTACAATGAGCAGTTCTTC.